Given below is one T cell receptor (beta chain) in context. The data were obtained in a study of blood T cell repertoires in COVID-19. Per the germline V gene, CDR1 is LGHNA and CDR2 is YSLEER. CDR3 length: 16 residues. Trimming cost V 3 bases and J 4 bases; bases outside gene matches: 6. Original processing methods: Amplification with reference gene primers provided the estimates of nucleated cell counts. Method: immunoSEQ multiplex PCR; TCRdb's copy keeps in-frame clones and lacks some. From that table come the V and J calls and clone size; the DNA was used to work out D and trimming. The table records around 300,000 clones, about nine tenths of them present only once.

This sequence originates from a woman aged 25 to 39 with active or convalescent COVID-19. The genes are TRBV4-3 and TRBJ2-2; 9 bases align to TRBD2. Sample: peripheral blood. CDR3 sequence (DNA): TGCGCCAGCAGCCAGTCCAGCGGGGGGTTCACCGGGGAGCTGTTTTTT. Encoded protein: CASSQSSGGFTGELFF.